Below, one T cell receptor (beta chain) is given with its context. Its target is unknown. This CDR3 has 18 amino acids. Germline CDR1 is MGHRA and CDR2 is YSYEKL. Trimming took 0 bases from V and 2 from J, leaving 19 bases between them. The data were taken from a study of shared clonotypes between healthy human individuals. Study at large: A donor's plate count was three for CD4 naive and three for CD4 memory; CD8 naive had two and CD8 memory one. Findings and limits, study-wide: A limitation of the genetic and exposure-history diversity represented arose from few donors.

Once extracted for a subset, genomic DNA was divided evenly among several immunoSEQ plates. An approximately 200 ng quantity of DNA, roughly 32,000 T cell genomes, went into the sorted-subset replicate PCRs. Profiling relied on immunoSEQ multiplex PCR, and the TCRdb table lists in-frame clones only, not all of them. The sample includes some 2.1 million clones, roughly 94% of them seen just once. CD45RO-negative, CCR7-selected cells formed the naive CD8 fraction, which excluded terminally differentiated effector memory CD45RA+ cells. This receptor was identified in a man aged 18 to 35 in good health. Sequencing was performed on naive CD8+ T cells sorted from blood. The chain employs TRBV4-1 and TRBJ2-5; maybe TRBD1 (6 bases). CDR3: CASSQDDSGAWGQETQYF. The CDR3 nucleotides read TGCGCCAGCAGCCAAGACGACTCAGGGGCTTGGGGGCAAGAGACCCAGTACTTC.